This entry concerns a single T cell receptor beta chain. This CDR3 is built from 14 residues. V gave up 2 bases and J gave up 5 bases; unmatched junction bases: 6. Germline V gene sequence: CDR1 MNHNY, CDR2 SVGAGI (reference sequence). The data belong to a study of blood T cell repertoires in COVID-19. As for the study in general: Samples of COVID-19 (acute and convalescent) were obtained from the United States, Italy and Spain. Sample material is recorded as cDNA or gDNA derived from T cells, B-cell-depleted T cells, or PBMCs.

The table came from immunoSEQ multiplex PCR; TCRdb's copy has only in-frame clones and leaves some out. The sample includes approximately 150,000 clones, 88% of them seen just once. The clonotype originates from an older man with acute or convalescent COVID-19. The sequenced sample was peripheral blood. The V and J genes are TRBV6-6 and TRBJ2-7, with 7 bases aligning to TRBD2. CDR3: CASSYHGTTNEQYF. CDR3 bases: TGTGCCAGCAGTTACCATGGGACTACCAACGAGCAGTACTTC.